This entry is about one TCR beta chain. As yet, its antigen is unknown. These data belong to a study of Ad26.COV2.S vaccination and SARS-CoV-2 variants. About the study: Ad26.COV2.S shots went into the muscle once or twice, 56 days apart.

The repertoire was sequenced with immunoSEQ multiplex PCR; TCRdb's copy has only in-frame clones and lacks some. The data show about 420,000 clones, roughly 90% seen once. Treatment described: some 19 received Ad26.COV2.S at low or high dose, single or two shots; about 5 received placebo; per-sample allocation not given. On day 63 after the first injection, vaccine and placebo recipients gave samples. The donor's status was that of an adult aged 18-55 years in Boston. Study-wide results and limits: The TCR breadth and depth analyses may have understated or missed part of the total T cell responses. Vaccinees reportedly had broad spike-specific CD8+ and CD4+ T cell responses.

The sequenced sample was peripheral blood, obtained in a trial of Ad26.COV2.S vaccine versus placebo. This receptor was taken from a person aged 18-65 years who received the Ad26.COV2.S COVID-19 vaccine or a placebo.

The CDR3 spells CASSGQFKQPQHF. The DNA for the CDR3 is TGTGCCAGTAGCGGACAGTTCAAACAGCCCCAGCATTTT. This rearrangement joins TRBV19 to TRBJ1-5; possible D gene TRBD1, 6 bases. This CDR3 spans 13 amino acids. V lost 6 bases and J lost 7, with 13 bases in between. Germline CDR1 and CDR2: LNHDA and SQIVND (reference sequence).